This T cell receptor (beta chain) is drawn from a study of cytomegalovirus exposure and HLA in healthy donors. Assay used: immunoSEQ multiplex PCR; TCRdb lists only in-frame clones, some missing. The sample records 250,000 to 300,000 clones, 80% to 90% being singletons. V lost 1 base and J 12 bases, leaving 13 bases between the germline ends. Germline V gene sequence: CDR1 MGHDK, CDR2 SYGVNS. There are 13 residues in the CDR3. The chain carries TRBV25-1 and TRBJ2-1; D gene uncertain. Sequencing was performed on PBMCs. The receptor was isolated from a woman under 30 in good health and CMV-seronegative. CDR3 DNA sequence: TGTGCCAGCAGTGAATTTCAGGAAGGAACGCAGTTCTTC. Amino acid sequence: CASSEFQEGTQFF.